The 28 T cell receptor beta chains in this list originate from one sample, sequenced in a study of T cells in localized non-small cell lung cancer. Generated by immunoSEQ multiplex PCR, the TCRdb table keeps only in-frame clones and is missing some. The sample records 20,000 to 30,000 clones, around 93% being singletons. The sample was peripheral blood, taken before any cancer treatment. These receptors were obtained from a female donor older than 55 with stage II squamous cell lung carcinoma.

The chain has TRBV5-6 and TRBJ2-2, with 7 bases lining up with TRBD2. CDR1 and CDR2 from the germline V gene are SGHDT and YYEEEE. This CDR3 spans 17 amino acids. V lost 0 bases and J lost 4; bases outside the gene matches: 9. The CDR3 reads CASSLAGGRVATGELFF. The CDR3 nucleotides read TGTGCCAGCAGCTTGGCGGGGGGACGGGTGGCCACCGGGGAGCTGTTTTTT.

This chain connects TRBV10-3 to TRBJ1-1; 7 nucleotides match TRBD1. The CDR3 loop spans 13 amino acids. V dropped 10 bases and J dropped 1; count of bases not matched to a gene: 6. Germline-derived CDR1 and CDR2 are ENHRY and SYGVKD. In DNA form, the CDR3 reads TGTGCCAGTACGACAGGGCGGAACACTGAAGCTTTCTTT. Translation: CASTTGRNTEAFF.

The gene calls are TRBV7-6 and TRBJ2-7; D may be TRBD1 or TRBD2 (6 bases each). CDR1 is SGHVS and CDR2 is FNYEAQ in the germline V gene. V was clipped by 1 base and J by 9 bases, with 19 bases between them. The CDR3 covers 15 residues. Here the CDR3 reads CASSLEGFGGGRQYF. CDR3 bases: TGTGCCAGCAGCTTAGAGGGTTTTGGAGGGGGTAGGCAGTACTTC.

The chain combines TRBV7-2 with TRBJ1-5; D possibly corresponds to TRBD1 (5 bases). The CDR3 is made up of 14 amino acids. CDR1 and CDR2 (germline): SGHTA, FQGNSA. V shed 4 bases and J shed 7 bases, with 14 bases lying between them. CDR3 protein: CASSYGRGGQPQHF. The CDR3 nucleotides read TGTGCCAGCAGCTACGGCCGGGGGGGACAGCCCCAGCATTTT.

This clone occurred once. The chain combines TRBV7-9 with TRBJ1-3; possible D gene TRBD1, 5 bases. Germline V gene data show CDR1 as SEHNR and CDR2 as FQNEAQ (reference sequence). The ends were cut back, 9 bases at V and 3 bases at J, with 12 bases in the middle. The CDR3 consists of 13 residues. The CDR3 sequence: CASARGDGNTIYF. CDR3 DNA sequence: TGTGCCAGTGCGAGGGGAGATGGAAACACCATATATTTT.

Here the CDR3 reads CASRPGTVTYEQYF. The DNA for the CDR3 is TGTGCCAGCAGACCAGGGACAGTTACCTACGAGCAGTACTTC. The genes are TRBV2 and TRBJ2-7; TRBD1 agrees at 7 bases. V shed 6 bases, J shed 2 bases, and the junction held 7 bases outside the gene matches. Germline CDR1 and CDR2: SNHLY and FYNNEI. There are 14 residues in the CDR3.

The CDR3 coding sequence is TGCGCCAGCAGCTCCCGGGGACAGGGGGATAGCACAGATACGCAGTATTTT. Residues: CASSSRGQGDSTDTQYF. This chain joins TRBV5-1 and TRBJ2-3; 11 bases map to TRBD1. J gave up 0 bases and V 3 bases, and 6 bases lay outside the gene matches. Germline V gene sequence: CDR1 SGHRS, CDR2 YFSETQ. This CDR3 spans 17 amino acids.

The chain couples TRBV28 to TRBJ1-1, with D possibly matching TRBD1 (5 bases). There are 14 residues in the CDR3. V shed 3 bases and J shed 1 base, with 9 bases lying between them. Germline-derived CDR1 and CDR2 are MDHEN and SYDVKM. This CDR3 reads CASSLAGGNTEAFF. The DNA of the CDR3 is TGTGCCAGCAGTTTGGCGGGGGGGAACACTGAAGCTTTCTTT.

The chain has TRBV10-1 and TRBJ2-2; D is unclear. The V gene's germline CDR1 is WNHNN and CDR2 SYGVQD (reference sequence). The CDR3 has 15 amino acids. The ends were cut back, 0 bases at V and 2 bases at J, with 7 bases in the middle. The CDR3 protein is CASSESGSNTGELFF. The CDR3 DNA is TGCGCCAGCAGTGAGTCCGGCAGTAACACCGGGGAGCTGTTTTTT.

The V and J genes are TRBV4-2 and TRBJ2-5; 9 nucleotides agree with TRBD2. Germline CDR1 LGHNA, CDR2 YNFKEQ. The CDR3 spans 18 residues. After removal of 1 base from V and 1 base from J, the junction contained 10 bases not matched to a gene. CDR3 in amino acids: CASSQGGGASGAQETQYF. CDR3 DNA sequence: TGTGCCAGCAGCCAAGGCGGGGGTGCTAGCGGGGCCCAAGAGACCCAGTACTTC.

As to this clone: Because it lacks the conserved phenylalanine or tryptophan at the end, this CDR3 is likely a read error. It is unclear where the CDR3 begins or ends on the DNA, so no DNA is shown, and the CDR3 is as TCRdb lists it. The chain has TRBV30 and TRBJ1-4. The CDR3 has 13 residues if both end residues are counted. Germline CDR1 and CDR2: GTSNPN and SVGIG (reference sequence). The CDR3 loop is CARHTLLMKNCFL.

The chain links TRBV6-1 to TRBJ2-5; D assignment may be TRBD1 or TRBD2 (7 bases each). V lost 4 bases, J lost 7 bases, and 16 bases lay in between. The CDR3 spans 14 residues. CDR1 and CDR2 from the germline V gene are MNHNS and SASEGT. CDR3 sequence: CASSVGRGRATQYF. The CDR3 DNA is TGTGCCAGCAGTGTGGGGAGGGGGCGGGCGACCCAGTACTTC.

The chain recombines TRBV7-2 with TRBJ2-3; 12 bases map to TRBD2. With V trimmed by 5 bases and J by 14 bases, 17 bases remained unmatched. The CDR3 sequence is 16 residues long. The V gene's germline CDR1 is SGHTA and CDR2 FQGNSA. This chain's CDR3 is CASSPRLAGANWVRYF. CDR3 nucleotide sequence: TGTGCCAGCAGCCCGCGACTAGCGGGGGCCAATTGGGTAAGGTATTTT.

The CDR3 DNA follows: TGCGCCAGCAGCTTGGGACAGGGGGTGGTCAATGAGCAGTTCTTC. Encoded protein: CASSLGQGVVNEQFF. The chain carries TRBV5-1 and TRBJ2-1, with 9 bases fitting TRBD1. Germline V gene data show CDR1 as SGHRS and CDR2 as YFSETQ. With 0 bases clipped from V and 6 bases from J, the junction kept 4 bases outside the gene matches. The CDR3 has 15 amino acids.

This clone is classed as medium-sized. The chain links TRBV5-6 to TRBJ2-2, with 8 bases that match TRBD1. The CDR3 loop spans 16 amino acids. V gave up 4 bases and J gave up 1 base; unmatched junction bases: 6. Germline V gene lookup returns CDR1 SGHDT and CDR2 YYEEEE. CDR3 bases: TGTGCCAGCAGCCACCCGGACAGGGAGAACACCGGGGAGCTGTTTTTT. This translates into CASSHPDRENTGELFF.

This chain uses TRBV30 with TRBJ1-6, with 11 bases lining up with TRBD1. This CDR3 spans 16 amino acids. Germline V lookup: CDR1 GTSNPN, CDR2 SVGIG (reference sequence). With V trimmed by 3 bases and J by 1 base, 2 bases remained unmatched. The CDR3 DNA is TGTGCCTGGAGGGACAGGGGGCGTTCCTATAATTCACCCCTCCACTTT. The encoded protein is CAWRDRGRSYNSPLHF.

The V and J genes are TRBV5-1 and TRBJ2-3; a weak D match, TRBD1 (5 bases). Germline V lookup: CDR1 SGHRS, CDR2 YFSETQ. The V and J ends lost 2 bases and 2 bases respectively, with 15 bases between them. The CDR3 spans 16 residues. CDR3 sequence: CASSFGSAGSTDTQYF. The CDR3 DNA sequence: TGCGCCAGCAGCTTTGGTTCGGCAGGGTCCACAGATACGCAGTATTTT. The whole variable domain, remainder taken from reference TRBV5-1 and TRBJ2-3, is KAGVTQTPRYLIKTRGQQVTLSCSPISGHRSVSWYQQTPGQGLQFLFEYFSETQRNKGNFPGRFSGRQFSNSRSEMNVSTLELGDSALYLCASSFGSAGSTDTQYFGPGTRLTVL.

This clone has a handful of counts. V usage is TRBV6-6 and J usage is TRBJ2-2, with D maybe TRBD2 (7 bases). In germline, CDR1 is MNHNY, CDR2 SVGAGI (reference sequence). The CDR3 loop spans 15 amino acids. The V gene lost 8 bases and the J gene lost 0 bases, with 13 bases spanning the gap. The CDR3 region is CASCLGGPNTGELFF. Here the CDR3 DNA reads TGTGCCAGCTGTCTCGGGGGGCCGAACACCGGGGAGCTGTTTTTT.

J is TRBJ2-3 and V is TRBV10-3; 12 nucleotides align to TRBD2. J lost 4 bases, V lost 3 bases, and 5 bases had no gene match. Germline V gene data show CDR1 as ENHRY and CDR2 as SYGVKD. The CDR3 totals 16 residues. The CDR3 DNA reads TGTGCCATCAGTGATTCTAGCGGGGGGGCCCCAGATACGCAGTATTTT. This gives the protein CAISDSSGGAPDTQYF.

V usage is TRBV11-3 and J usage is TRBJ1-2; 10 nucleotides match TRBD1. From germline, CDR1 is SGHNT and CDR2 YENEEA. The CDR3 spans 14 residues. V was clipped by 5 bases and J by 8 bases; unmatched bases: 8. This CDR3 reads CASSRTGTGVGYTF. DNA for the CDR3: TGTGCCAGCAGCCGGACCGGGACAGGGGTCGGCTACACCTTC.

J is TRBJ1-2 and V is TRBV28, with a weak D call TRBD1 (5 bases). CDR1 and CDR2 (germline): MDHEN, SYDVKM. The CDR3 runs 15 residues. Between the trimmed V and J ends, which lost 3 bases and 4 bases, there was a span of 15 bases. CDR3 residues: CASSFPLTDSYGYTF. CDR3 DNA sequence: TGTGCCAGCAGTTTCCCACTGACAGATAGCTATGGCTACACCTTC.

J is TRBJ1-4 and V is TRBV18; a possible D gene is TRBD1 (5 bases). Germline loops: CDR1 KGHSH, CDR2 LQKENI. The V end lost 4 bases, the J end lost 11 bases, and 8 bases lay between the germline ends. This CDR3 region has 11 residues. In DNA, the CDR3 is TGTGCCAGCTCACTAGAGGGGAAACTGTTTTTT. It encodes CASSLEGKLFF.

This sequence joins TRBV9 and TRBJ2-1, with 7 bases aligning to TRBD2. Germline V gene sequence: CDR1 SGDLS, CDR2 YYNGEE. This CDR3 has 15 amino acids. V shed 4 bases, J shed 1 base, and the junction held 5 bases outside the gene matches. The CDR3 DNA is TGTGCCAGCAGCTCTCGACTAGCTTCCTACAATGAGCAGTTCTTC. Translation: CASSSRLASYNEQFF.

The sample holds one count of this clone. This chain uses TRBV4-1 with TRBJ2-1, with 11 bases fitting TRBD2. The V gene's germline CDR1 is MGHRA and CDR2 YSYEKL. This CDR3 has 17 residues. With 3 bases clipped from V and 6 bases from J, the junction kept 10 bases outside the gene matches. Here the CDR3 DNA reads TGCGCCAGCAGCCAGGATACTAGCGGGAGTGGGCCCAATGAGCAGTTCTTC. It specifies CASSQDTSGSGPNEQFF.

The chain employs TRBV6-4 and TRBJ2-7; D ambiguous. Between the trimmed V and J ends, which lost 5 bases and 4 bases, there was a span of 9 bases. CDR3 size: 12 residues. The germline V gene has CDR1 MRHNA and CDR2 SNTAGT. The CDR3 region is CASSRLIYEQYF. The CDR3, as DNA: TGTGCCAGCAGTCGGCTAATTTACGAGCAGTACTTC.

This rearrangement joins TRBV19 to TRBJ1-1; weak D call: TRBD1 (5 bases). CDR3 length equals 14 residues. V shed 3 bases and J shed 11 bases, with 19 bases lying between them. Germline lookup yields CDR1 LNHDA and CDR2 SQIVND (reference sequence). The CDR3 region has the DNA TGTGCCAGTAGTATTGGGGCAGGGTCCACTGGGGCTTTCTTT. It codes for CASSIGAGSTGAFF.

This clone was detected only a few times. This chain joins TRBV6-5 and TRBJ1-6; a possible D gene is TRBD1 (6 bases). This CDR3 spans 14 amino acids. Germline V gene sequence: CDR1 MNHEY, CDR2 SVGAGI. Trimming removed 2 bases from V and 5 bases from J, with 7 bases in between. CDR3 sequence reads: CASSYGGDNSPLHF. In nucleotides, the CDR3 is TGTGCCAGCAGTTACGGGGGCGATAATTCACCCCTCCACTTT.

V is TRBV19 and J is TRBJ1-6; D is possibly TRBD1 (5 bases). The CDR3 extends over 17 amino acids. The V gene's germline CDR1 is LNHDA and CDR2 SQIVND (reference sequence). V lost 10 bases to trimming and J lost 1 base, with 20 bases between them. In DNA, the CDR3 is TGTGCCATTAGCCCGGTGAGGGGTGAGTCCTATAATTCACCCCTCCACTTT. This gives the protein CAISPVRGESYNSPLHF.